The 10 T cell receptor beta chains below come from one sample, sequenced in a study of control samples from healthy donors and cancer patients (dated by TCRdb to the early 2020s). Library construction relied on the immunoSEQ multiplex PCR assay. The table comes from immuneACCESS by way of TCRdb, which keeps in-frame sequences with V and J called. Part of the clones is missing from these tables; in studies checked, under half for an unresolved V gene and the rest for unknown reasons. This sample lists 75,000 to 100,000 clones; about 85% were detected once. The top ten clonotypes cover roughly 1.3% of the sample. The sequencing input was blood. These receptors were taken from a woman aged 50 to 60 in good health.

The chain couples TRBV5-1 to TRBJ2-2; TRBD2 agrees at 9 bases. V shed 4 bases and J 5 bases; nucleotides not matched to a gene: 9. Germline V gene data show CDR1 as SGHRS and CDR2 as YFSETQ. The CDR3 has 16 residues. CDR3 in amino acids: CASSLTSGRGTGELFF. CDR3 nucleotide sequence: TGCGCCAGCAGCCTTACTAGCGGGCGAGGTACCGGGGAGCTGTTTTTT.

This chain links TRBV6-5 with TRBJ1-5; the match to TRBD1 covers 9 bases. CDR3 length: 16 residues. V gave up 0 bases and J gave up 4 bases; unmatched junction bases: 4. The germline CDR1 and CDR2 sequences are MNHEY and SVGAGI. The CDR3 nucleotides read TGTGCCAGCAGTTACTCGGGACAGGGAACAAATCAGCCCCAGCATTTT. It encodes CASSYSGQGTNQPQHF.

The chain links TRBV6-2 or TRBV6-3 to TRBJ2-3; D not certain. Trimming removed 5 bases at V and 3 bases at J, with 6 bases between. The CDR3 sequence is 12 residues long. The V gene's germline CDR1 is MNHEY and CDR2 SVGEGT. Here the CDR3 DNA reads TGTGCCAGCAGTCCCGGAACAGATACGCAGTATTTT. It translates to CASSPGTDTQYF.

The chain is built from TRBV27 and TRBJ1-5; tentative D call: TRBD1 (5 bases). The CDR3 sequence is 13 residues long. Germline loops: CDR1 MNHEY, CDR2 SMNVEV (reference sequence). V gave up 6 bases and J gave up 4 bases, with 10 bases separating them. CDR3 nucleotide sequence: TGTGCCAGCAGCTTGCAGGGTAATCAGCCCCAGCATTTT. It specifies CASSLQGNQPQHF.

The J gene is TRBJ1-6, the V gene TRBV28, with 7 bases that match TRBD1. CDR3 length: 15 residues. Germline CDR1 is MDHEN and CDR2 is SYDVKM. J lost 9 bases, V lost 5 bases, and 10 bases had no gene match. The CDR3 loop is CASSGRQGGGSPLHF. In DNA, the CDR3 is TGTGCCAGCAGTGGACGGCAGGGGGGTGGTTCACCCCTCCACTTT.

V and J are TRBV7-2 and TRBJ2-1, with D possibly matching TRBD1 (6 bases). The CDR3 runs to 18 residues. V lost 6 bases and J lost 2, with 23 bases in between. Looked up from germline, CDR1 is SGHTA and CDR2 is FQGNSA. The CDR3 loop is CASSSPRGGGLAYNEQFF. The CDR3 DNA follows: TGTGCCAGCAGTTCCCCCAGGGGTGGAGGCCTAGCCTACAATGAGCAGTTCTTC. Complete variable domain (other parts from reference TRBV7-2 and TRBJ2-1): GAGVSQSPSNKVTEKGKDVELRCDPISGHTALYWYRQSLGQGLEFLIYFQGNSAPDKSGLPSDRFSAERTGGSVSTLTIQRTQQEDSAVYLCASSSPRGGGLAYNEQFFGPGTRLTVL.

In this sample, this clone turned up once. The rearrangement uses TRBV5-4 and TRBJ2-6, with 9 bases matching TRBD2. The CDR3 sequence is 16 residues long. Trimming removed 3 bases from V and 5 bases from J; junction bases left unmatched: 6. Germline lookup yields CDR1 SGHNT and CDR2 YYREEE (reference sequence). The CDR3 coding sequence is TGTGCCAGCAGCTGGGCGGGGGGGGCCAGGGCCAACGTCCTGACTTTC. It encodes CASSWAGGARANVLTF. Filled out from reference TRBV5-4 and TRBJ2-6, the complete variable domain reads ETGVTQSPTHLIKTRGQQVTLRCSSQSGHNTVSWYQQALGQGPQFIFQYYREEENGRGNFPPRFSGLQFPNYSSELNVNALELDDSALYLCASSWAGGARANVLTFGAGSRLTVL.

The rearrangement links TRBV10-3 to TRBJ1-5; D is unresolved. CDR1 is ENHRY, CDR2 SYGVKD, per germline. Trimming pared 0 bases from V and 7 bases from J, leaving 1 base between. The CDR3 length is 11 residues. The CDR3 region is CAISESQPQHF. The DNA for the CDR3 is TGTGCCATCAGTGAGTCGCAGCCCCAGCATTTT.

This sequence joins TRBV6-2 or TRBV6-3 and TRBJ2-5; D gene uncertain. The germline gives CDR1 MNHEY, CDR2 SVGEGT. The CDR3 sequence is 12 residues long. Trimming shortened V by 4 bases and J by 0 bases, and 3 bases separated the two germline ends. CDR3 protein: CASSWYQETQYF. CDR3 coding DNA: TGTGCCAGCAGTTGGTACCAAGAGACCCAGTACTTC.

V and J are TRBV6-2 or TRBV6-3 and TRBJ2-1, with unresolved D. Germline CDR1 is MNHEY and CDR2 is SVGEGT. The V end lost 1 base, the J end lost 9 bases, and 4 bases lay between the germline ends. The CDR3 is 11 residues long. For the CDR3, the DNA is TGTGCCAGCAGTTACTATAGTGAGCAGTTCTTC. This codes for CASSYYSEQFF.